One and the same sample provided the 10 T cell receptor beta chains below, sequenced in a study of blood T cell repertoires in COVID-19. Clones were sequenced by immunoSEQ multiplex PCR, and TCRdb holds only the in-frame ones, with some missing. This repertoire shows around 300,000 clones, around 90% found once; its top ten account for approximately 4.5%. Sequencing input: PBMCs or T cells enriched from blood (not recorded which). These receptors were obtained from a woman aged 18-30 years with acute COVID-19.

The chain employs TRBV3-1 (or the pseudogene TRBV3-2) and TRBJ2-7; D ambiguous. Trimming stripped 0 bases from V and 5 bases from J, with 5 bases between. This CDR3 is built from 12 residues. Germline CDR1 LGHDT, CDR2 YNNKEL (reference sequence). The chain's CDR3 is CASSQDGHEQYF. CDR3 nucleotides: TGTGCCAGCAGCCAAGATGGGCACGAGCAGTACTTC.

The chain carries TRBV28 and TRBJ1-1; TRBD1 aligns across 7 bases. The CDR3 has 15 amino acids. Germline V gene lookup returns CDR1 MDHEN and CDR2 SYDVKM. The V and J ends lost 5 bases and 4 bases, in that order; junction bases with no gene match: 10. In DNA, the CDR3 is TGTGCCAGCAGTCCTCTTCAGGGGGATAGCACTGAAGCTTTCTTT. It is translated as CASSPLQGDSTEAFF.

The chain employs TRBV28 and TRBJ1-1; possible D gene TRBD1, 5 bases. The CDR3 totals 13 residues. V was clipped by 3 bases and J by 9 bases, with 14 bases between them. Germline V CDR1 and CDR2: MDHEN, SYDVKM. For the CDR3, the DNA is TGTGCCAGCAGTTTTCAGGGTATAGGGCAAGCTTTCTTT. As protein: CASSFQGIGQAFF.

V usage is TRBV19 and J usage is TRBJ2-3, with D possibly being TRBD2 (5 bases). The length of the CDR3 is 16 residues. Germline CDR1 reads LNHDA; CDR2 reads SQIVND (reference sequence). Trimming left V 10 bases short and J 0 bases short, with 20 bases between. The CDR3 DNA reads as TGTGCCACTCGTGAATCGCCTAGCCGGAGCACAGATACGCAGTATTTT. It is translated as CATRESPSRSTDTQYF.

CDR3 DNA sequence: TGTGCCAGCAGCTTCAGGAATGGTGGCTACACCTTC. Protein sequence: CASSFRNGGYTF. This chain uses TRBV11-3 with TRBJ1-2; no clear D. V lost 3 bases and J 7 bases, leaving 9 bases between the germline ends. CDR1 and CDR2 (germline): SGHNT, YENEEA. The CDR3 runs to 12 residues.

CDR3 region: CASSPQGGATYGYTF. Here the CDR3 DNA reads TGTGCCAGCAGCCCCCAAGGGGGCGCCACCTATGGCTACACCTTC. The rearrangement links TRBV2 to TRBJ1-2, with 7 bases that match TRBD1. Trimming took 6 bases from V and 4 from J; bases not matched to a gene: 11. CDR1 is SNHLY and CDR2 is FYNNEI in the germline V gene. CDR3 length: 15 amino acids.

This clone came up once. The genes are TRBV28 and TRBJ2-3, with D unclear. CDR1 and CDR2 from the germline V gene are MDHEN and SYDVKM. The V and J ends lost 2 bases and 0 bases respectively, with 6 bases between them. The CDR3 consists of 14 residues. The CDR3 DNA sequence: TGTGCCAGCAGTTTAACTGCTAGCACAGATACGCAGTATTTT. This codes for CASSLTASTDTQYF. Full variable domain (rest looked up from reference TRBV28 and TRBJ2-3): DVKVTQSSRYLVKRTGEKVFLECVQDMDHENMFWYRQDPGLGLRLIYFSYDVKMKEKGDIPEGYSVSREKKERFSLILESASTNQTSMYLCASSLTASTDTQYFGPGTRLTVL.

This chain uses TRBV6-2 or TRBV6-3 with TRBJ1-1; perhaps TRBD1 as D (5 bases). Germline CDR1 is MNHEY and CDR2 is SVGEGT. V lost 6 bases, J lost 8 bases, and 10 bases lay in between. This CDR3 has 11 amino acids. The DNA for the CDR3 is TGTGCCAGCAGCCAAGGACAAGAAGCTTTCTTT. Encoded protein: CASSQGQEAFF.

The rearrangement uses TRBV24-1 and TRBJ2-2; D unresolved. Trimming removed 4 bases at V and 1 base at J, with 6 bases between. The V gene's germline CDR1 is KGHDR and CDR2 SFDVKD. The CDR3 spans 14 residues. The chain's CDR3 is CATSDSKNTGELFF. CDR3 bases: TGTGCCACCAGTGACTCTAAGAACACCGGGGAGCTGTTTTTT.

This rearrangement joins TRBV5-5 to TRBJ1-4; D is unclear. CDR1 and CDR2 from the germline V gene are SGHKS and YYEKEE (reference sequence). Trimming shortened V by 0 bases and J by 0 bases, and 6 bases separated the two germline ends. The CDR3 loop spans 15 amino acids. CDR3 loop: CASSLVPATNEKLFF. The CDR3, as DNA: TGTGCCAGCAGCTTGGTGCCAGCAACTAATGAAAAACTGTTTTTT.